Each of the 23 T cell receptor beta chains below was sequenced from the same sample in a study of blood T cell repertoires in COVID-19. Only in-frame clones appear in the TCRdb table, and some are missing; sequencing was by immunoSEQ multiplex PCR. The sample shows about 160,000 clones, 85% of them seen only once. What was sequenced was peripheral blood. All receptors derive from a human donor with acute or convalescent COVID-19. The donor label of this sample is uncertain.

The chain employs TRBV28 and TRBJ1-4, with TRBD1 matching over 8 bases. V was clipped by 1 base and J by 7 bases; unmatched bases: 11. Germline V CDR1 and CDR2: MDHEN, SYDVKM. CDR3 length equals 17 residues. CDR3 sequence: CASSLFGQGARGEKLFF. The CDR3 DNA follows: TGTGCCAGCAGTTTATTCGGCCAGGGGGCTAGAGGTGAAAAACTGTTTTTT.

The rearrangement links TRBV7-6 to TRBJ1-3, with 8 nucleotides matching TRBD1. The germline gives CDR1 SGHVS, CDR2 FNYEAQ. V shed 4 bases, J shed 6 bases, and the junction held 8 bases outside the gene matches. This CDR3 is built from 15 residues. CDR3 DNA sequence: TGTGCCAGCAGCTCCAGACAGGGGAATGTAAACACCATATATTTT. This translates into CASSSRQGNVNTIYF.

This chain uses TRBV3-1 (or the pseudogene TRBV3-2) with TRBJ2-5, with TRBD2 matching over 16 bases. V shed 8 bases and J 9 bases; nucleotides not matched to a gene: 6. CDR3 length: 14 amino acids. Germline CDR1 reads LGHDT; CDR2 reads YNNKEL (reference sequence). The CDR3: CASRGLAGGPAQYF. DNA of the CDR3: TGTGCCAGCCGGGGACTAGCGGGGGGGCCGGCCCAGTACTTC.

The V gene is TRBV9, the J gene TRBJ2-3; TRBD2 matches 7 bases. J gave up 9 bases and V 0 bases, and 10 bases lay outside the gene matches. CDR3 size: 15 residues. From germline, CDR1 is SGDLS and CDR2 YYNGEE. CDR3 in amino acids: CASSVVSGAYGTQYF. DNA for the CDR3: TGTGCCAGCAGCGTAGTGAGCGGGGCCTACGGGACGCAGTATTTT.

This rearrangement joins TRBV27 to TRBJ2-3, with TRBD1 matching 10 bases. In germline, CDR1 is MNHEY, CDR2 SMNVEV (reference sequence). The CDR3 totals 14 residues. Germline trimming cut 7 bases from V and 9 bases from J; bases unmatched to any gene: 10. CDR3: CASTLGGQGRTQYF. CDR3 nucleotides: TGTGCCAGCACTTTGGGGGGACAGGGGAGGACGCAGTATTTT.

The rearrangement links TRBV19 to TRBJ1-1; 10 positions agree with TRBD1. The trim removed 5 bases at V and 7 bases at J, leaving 10 bases unmatched. Germline assignment: CDR1 LNHDA and CDR2 SQIVND (reference sequence). The CDR3 loop spans 15 amino acids. In DNA form, the CDR3 reads TGTGCCAGTAGTTTATACGGACAGGGGGGGATTGAAGCTTTCTTT. It translates to CASSLYGQGGIEAFF.

The chain combines TRBV18 with TRBJ1-1, with D possibly being TRBD1 (6 bases). The CDR3 runs to 14 residues. The germline gives CDR1 KGHSH, CDR2 LQKENI. Trimming took off 4 bases at V and 4 bases at J, with 13 bases between the two ends. CDR3 residues: CASSLQGHPTEAFF. CDR3 nucleotides: TGTGCCAGCTCACTACAGGGTCATCCCACTGAAGCTTTCTTT.

CDR3: CASSLGTSTGEQYF. The CDR3 DNA is TGTGCCAGCAGCTTAGGGACATCGACGGGCGAGCAGTACTTC. The rearrangement uses TRBV11-2 and TRBJ2-7; TRBD1 is a possible D gene (5 bases). Trimming shortened V by 1 base and J by 6 bases, and 13 bases separated the two germline ends. This CDR3 has 14 amino acids. CDR1 and CDR2 (germline): SGHAT, FQNNGV.

The V call is TRBV12-5, the J call TRBJ2-5, with TRBD2 identical over 12 bases. The CDR3 is made up of 15 amino acids. Trimming cost V 7 bases and J 5 bases; bases outside gene matches: 8. Germline CDR1 and CDR2: LGHNT and FRNRAP. For the CDR3, the DNA is TGTGCTAGTGCTCTAGCGGGGGGGTTCCGTGAGACCCAGTACTTC. This codes for CASALAGGFRETQYF.

The chain couples TRBV15 to TRBJ2-1; 11 bases map to TRBD2. Germline V gene data show CDR1 as LNHNV and CDR2 as YYDKDF (reference sequence). J was trimmed by 7 bases and V by 3 bases; bases with no gene match: 14. The CDR3 contains 18 residues. CDR3 in amino acids: CATSRAPGFSGGANEQFF. CDR3 nucleotides: TGTGCCACCAGCAGGGCCCCCGGGTTTAGCGGGGGGGCAAATGAGCAGTTCTTC. Full variable domain (outside the CDR3, taken from reference TRBV15 and TRBJ2-1): DAMVIQNPRYQVTQFGKPVTLSCSQTLNHNVMYWYQQKSSQAPKLLFHYYDKDFNNEADTPDNFQSRRPNTSFCFLDIRSPGLGDTAMYLCATSRAPGFSGGANEQFFGPGTRLTVL.

V and J are TRBV21-1 and TRBJ2-2; TRBD2 is the table's D call, not checked against the DNA. TRBV21-1 is designated a pseudogene. The CDR3 loop spans 20 amino acids. The DNA for the CDR3 is TGTGCCAGCAGCAAAGGTGTTGGAGGGGAGGGGCCCTCGGGCACCGGGGAGCTGTTTTTT. This encodes CASSKGVGGEGPSGTGELFF.

The chain uses TRBV11-1 and TRBJ2-2; 7 nucleotides agree with TRBD1. The V gene end was trimmed by 3 bases and the J gene end by 6 bases; junction bases not matched to a gene: 7. The CDR3 runs to 15 residues. Germline lookup yields CDR1 SGHAT and CDR2 FQDESV (reference sequence). The CDR3 DNA reads TGTGCCAGCAGCTTCAACGACAGGGTTGCCGGGGAGCTGTTTTTT. This codes for CASSFNDRVAGELFF.

The V gene is TRBV15, the J gene TRBJ1-3, with D hard to call. Germline CDR1 is LNHNV and CDR2 is YYDKDF (reference sequence). This CDR3 has 15 amino acids. The V end lost 3 bases, the J end lost 0 bases, and 9 bases lay between the germline ends. The CDR3 loop is CATSSDRSSGNTIYF. In DNA form, the CDR3 reads TGTGCCACCAGCAGCGATCGGAGCTCTGGAAACACCATATATTTT.

This rearrangement joins TRBV2 to TRBJ2-3; 9 nucleotides match TRBD1. The germline V gene has CDR1 SNHLY and CDR2 FYNNEI. The trim removed 6 bases at V and 2 bases at J, leaving 6 bases unmatched. The CDR3 is made up of 15 amino acids. CDR3 protein: CASRKQGASTDTQYF. The CDR3 DNA reads as TGTGCCAGCAGGAAACAGGGGGCCTCCACAGATACGCAGTATTTT.

V and J are TRBV10-3 and TRBJ2-5; a weak D match, TRBD1 (7 bases). The V end lost 6 bases, the J end lost 2 bases, and 13 bases lay between the germline ends. This CDR3 spans 14 amino acids. Germline assignment: CDR1 ENHRY and CDR2 SYGVKD. The CDR3 coding sequence is TGTGCCATCAGCCCAGGGGGGACTCAAGAGACCCAGTACTTC. Its protein product is CAISPGGTQETQYF.

V and J are TRBV5-1 and TRBJ1-2; D possibly corresponds to TRBD1 (5 bases). Per the germline V gene, CDR1 is SGHRS and CDR2 is YFSETQ. Trimming cost V 0 bases and J 7 bases, with 7 bases left between them. This CDR3 is built from 12 residues. CDR3 residues: CASSLGTSGYTF. The CDR3 bases are TGCGCCAGCAGCTTGGGGACATCTGGCTACACCTTC.

This chain uses TRBV7-6 with TRBJ1-5, with 8 bases that match TRBD1. J lost 6 bases, V lost 5 bases, and 6 bases had no gene match. CDR1 and CDR2 (germline): SGHVS, FNYEAQ. This CDR3 is 14 amino acids long. CDR3 in amino acids: CASSVDRAGQPQHF. The DNA for the CDR3 is TGTGCCAGCAGCGTGGACAGGGCGGGTCAGCCCCAGCATTTT. Drawing the rest from reference TRBV7-6 and TRBJ1-5, the complete variable domain is GAGVSQSPRYKVTKRGQDVALRCDPISGHVSLYWYRQALGQGPEFLTYFNYEAQQDKSGLPNDRFSAERPEGSISTLTIQRTEQRDSAMYRCASSVDRAGQPQHFGDGTRLSIL.

This clone has just a few counts. This sequence joins TRBV19 and TRBJ2-5; 10 bases agree with TRBD1. The CDR3 covers 14 residues. The V gene's germline CDR1 is LNHDA and CDR2 SQIVND (reference sequence). Germline trimming cut 8 bases from V and 4 bases from J; bases unmatched to any gene: 7. CDR3 coding DNA: TGTGCCAGTCGGGACAGGGGTGGAGGAGAGACCCAGTACTTC. Its translation is CASRDRGGGETQYF.

For the CDR3, the DNA is TGCGCCAGCAGCCCGGGGCTAGCGGAGAATGAGCAGTTCTTC. Amino acid sequence: CASSPGLAENEQFF. This chain joins TRBV4-1 and TRBJ2-1, with 7 bases that match TRBD2. CDR1 is MGHRA and CDR2 is YSYEKL in the germline V gene. The CDR3 covers 14 residues. Unmatched junction bases numbered 7, after V lost 4 bases and J lost 7 bases.

This chain uses TRBV5-4 with TRBJ1-2; possible D gene TRBD1, 5 bases. CDR1 SGHNT and CDR2 YYREEE come from the germline V gene (reference sequence). The CDR3 has 13 amino acids. Trimming removed 6 bases at V and 8 bases at J, with 17 bases between. CDR3: CASTWGESEGYTF. DNA for the CDR3: TGTGCCAGCACCTGGGGGGAGAGTGAAGGCTACACCTTC.

This clone was counted once. The chain carries TRBV10-1 and TRBJ1-2; the match to TRBD1 covers 8 bases. CDR3 length equals 16 residues. Looked up from germline, CDR1 is WNHNN and CDR2 is SYGVQD (reference sequence). The ends lost 4 bases at V and 0 bases at J; junction bases unmatched: 7. The DNA for the CDR3 is TGCGCCAGCAGTGTCCCAAGACAGGGGCCTAACTATGGCTACACCTTC. It yields the protein CASSVPRQGPNYGYTF.

CDR3 sequence reads: CASSNRLGSESSYNSPLHF. CDR3 bases: TGTGCCAGCAGCAACCGCCTAGGCTCAGAGAGCTCCTATAATTCACCCCTCCACTTT. The chain has TRBV21-1 and TRBJ1-6. TRBV21-1 counts as a pseudogene. The CDR3 totals 19 residues.

This chain uses TRBV6-5 with TRBJ1-5, with a weak D call TRBD1 (5 bases). The CDR3 is 15 residues long. The germline CDR1 and CDR2 sequences are MNHEY and SVGAGI. V was shortened by 6 bases and J by 1 base, with 13 bases between the two germline ends. The CDR3 coding sequence is TGTGCCAGCAGGCCTACAGGTACGAGCAATCAGCCCCAGCATTTT. It specifies CASRPTGTSNQPQHF.